Listed below are T cell receptor beta chains from one sample, sequenced in a study of vaccination and CD4 T cells after COVID-19. TCRdb reprocessed the PCR reads via MiXCR and lists one record per CDR3 protein. Here the sample spans thousands of distinct CDR3 sequences, 30% to 45% being singletons. Antigen specificity for these receptors is unknown. Sequencing was done on a sample of CD4+ T cells from blood, cultured in vitro. The receptors originated from a human donor who had recovered from COVID-19. Each CDR3 is given without its conserved first and last residue. The order of the fields is V gene, J gene, clone size, CDR3 protein. Some rows have no size entry. The others give once, few or many, or a class for an expanded clone.

>TRBV7-9|TRBJ2-1|few
ASSLGAGNSYNEQF
>TRBV10-3|TRBJ2-6|few
ANPGLKPPHVSGANVLT
>TRBV11-2|TRBJ1-2|NA
ASSLGQGTNYGYT
>TRBV12-3/TRBV12-4|TRBJ1-2|medium-sized
ASSFGTGVNGYT
>TRBV12-3/TRBV12-4|TRBJ1-2|NA
ASIDPRASEGYT
>TRBV20-1|TRBJ2-7|NA
SASGLAGGPQYEQY
>TRBV7-3|TRBJ2-2|NA
ASSLDSYTGELF
>TRBV20-1|TRBJ1-1|few
SARKGTLNTEAF
>TRBV5-1|TRBJ2-5|NA
ASDRTSGGLQETQY
>TRBV7-3|TRBJ2-5|few
ASSMGLQETQY
>TRBV20-1|TRBJ2-7|few
SARGASKVYEQY
>TRBV6-2/TRBV6-3|TRBJ2-3|medium-sized
ASSPIRLAGTDTQY
>TRBV7-9|TRBJ2-7|NA
ASSLGGAGEGSYEQY
>TRBV20-1|TRBJ1-2|few
SAREGGADGYT
>TRBV5-6|TRBJ1-3|NA
ASSLRANSGNTIY
>TRBV2|TRBJ2-7|NA
ASSEAREQY
>TRBV5-6|TRBJ2-5|few
ASSLLAGVQETQY
>TRBV10-2|TRBJ1-5|few
ASGGQINQPQH
>TRBV2|TRBJ1-6|large
ASRLGTENWSLH
>TRBV5-1|TRBJ1-1|medium-sized
ASSLDQDAEAF
>TRBV6-1|TRBJ2-5|NA
ASSRLVGETQY
>TRBV6-1|TRBJ1-1|large
ASRRGTAEAF
>TRBV12-3/TRBV12-4|TRBJ1-2|few
ASSLATLRDPGGYGYT
>TRBV20-1|TRBJ2-7|NA
SAMDRDLRPVYEQY
>TRBV30|TRBJ2-5|few
AWGGLGTQY
>TRBV12-5|TRBJ1-2|NA
ASAPDSLYGYT